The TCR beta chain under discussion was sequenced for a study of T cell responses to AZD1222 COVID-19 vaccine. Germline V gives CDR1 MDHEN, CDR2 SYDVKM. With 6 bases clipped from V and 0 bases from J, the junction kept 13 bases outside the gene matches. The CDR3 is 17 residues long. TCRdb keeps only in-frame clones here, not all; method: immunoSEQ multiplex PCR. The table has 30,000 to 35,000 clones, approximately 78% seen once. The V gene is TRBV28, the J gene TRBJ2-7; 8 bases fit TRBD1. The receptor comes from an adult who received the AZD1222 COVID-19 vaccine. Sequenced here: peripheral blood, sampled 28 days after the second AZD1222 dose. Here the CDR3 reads CASSPSPGRGRSYEQYV. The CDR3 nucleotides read TGTGCCAGCAGCCCCTCCCCCGGCAGGGGGCGCTCCTACGAGCAGTACGTC.